A single sample is the source of the 23 T cell receptor beta chains below, sequenced in a study of early T cells in non-severe SARS-CoV-2 infection. One entry per CDR3 protein results from TCRdb running MiXCR on the 5' RACE reads. This sample has 25,000 to 35,000 distinct CDR3 sequences, with 2.9% found just once. The sequencing sample was made of whole blood. The receptors shown here come from an adult who was a healthcare worker with PCR-confirmed SARS-CoV-2 infection or an uninfected control (not recorded which).

This clonotype was seen ten or more times. The rearrangement joins TRBV5-4 to TRBJ1-1; a possible D gene is TRBD1 (6 bases). CDR3 size: 15 residues. Deletions cut 3 bases from V and 1 base from J, with 13 bases between. Germline-derived CDR1 and CDR2 are SGHNT and YYREEE (reference sequence). The CDR3 protein is CASSSRLTGNTEAFF. The CDR3 bases are TGTGCCAGCAGCTCCCGACTGACAGGGAACACTGAAGCTTTCTTT.

By share of the sample, this clonotype is medium-sized. The chain joins TRBV5-6 to TRBJ2-1; no clear D gene. V was clipped by 1 base and J by 8 bases, with 13 bases between them. The CDR3 runs to 14 residues. Germline V lookup: CDR1 SGHDT, CDR2 YYEEEE. CDR3 sequence: CASSLYLEGYEQFF. CDR3 nucleotides: TGTGCCAGCAGCTTGTATCTGGAAGGTTATGAGCAGTTCTTC.

This clonotype has ten or more counts. The chain joins TRBV5-1 to TRBJ2-3, with 9 bases identical to TRBD2. Per germline, CDR1 SGHRS and CDR2 YFSETQ. The CDR3 spans 16 residues. V shed 4 bases and J 0 bases; nucleotides not matched to a gene: 6. The CDR3: CASSALTSGSTDTQYF. As DNA, the CDR3 is TGCGCCAGCAGCGCACTGACTAGCGGAAGCACAGATACGCAGTATTTT.

This clonotype was picked up many times. The gene calls are TRBV3-1 and TRBJ1-2, with unresolved D. Germline CDR1 reads LGHDT; CDR2 reads YNNKEL (reference sequence). The germline V and J ends were trimmed by 1 base and 4 bases, with 7 bases remaining between them. CDR3 size: 13 residues. This chain's CDR3 is CASSQVGSYGYTF. The CDR3 coding sequence is TGTGCCAGCAGCCAAGTGGGCAGCTATGGCTACACCTTC.

This clonotype qualifies as medium-sized. The genes are TRBV28 and TRBJ2-1; 7 nucleotides line up with TRBD1. The CDR3 has 14 residues. Germline-derived CDR1 and CDR2 are MDHEN and SYDVKM. Trimming at V came to 7 bases and at J to 8 bases, leaving 11 bases not matched to a gene. The CDR3 loop reads CASTYDRVRDEQFF. CDR3 coding DNA: TGTGCCAGCACTTATGACAGGGTTAGGGATGAGCAGTTCTTC.

This clonotype came up many times. This sequence joins TRBV6-6 and TRBJ2-2, with D possibly TRBD2 on 6 matching bases. CDR3 length: 13 amino acids. V dropped 6 bases and J dropped 7 bases, with 12 bases sitting between them. Germline V gene sequence: CDR1 MNHNY, CDR2 SVGAGI (reference sequence). DNA for the CDR3: TGTGCCAGCAGCCCGGGACTGCACGGGGAGCTGTTTTTT. Encoded protein: CASSPGLHGELFF.

This clonotype has ten or more counts. This chain joins TRBV5-1 and TRBJ1-3, with no clear D. The CDR3 contains 16 residues. Germline CDR1 reads SGHRS; CDR2 reads YFSETQ. V lost 4 bases to trimming and J lost 0 bases, with 14 bases between them. CDR3 bases: TGCGCCAGCAGCGTGGCGTCCGTGAGCTCTGGAAACACCATATATTTT. It translates to CASSVASVSSGNTIYF.

The V call is TRBV9, the J call TRBJ2-3, with TRBD2 identical over 11 bases. With V trimmed by 0 bases and J by 11 bases, 14 bases remained unmatched. The CDR3 is 17 amino acids. Germline CDR1 reads SGDLS; CDR2 reads YYNGEE. The CDR3 region is CASSVVPGRSGGDQQYF. The CDR3, as DNA: TGTGCCAGCAGCGTAGTTCCCGGACGTAGCGGGGGGGACCAGCAGTATTTT.

This clonotype has at least ten counts. This sequence joins TRBV29-1 and TRBJ2-3, with D perhaps given as TRBD1 or TRBD2 (5 bases each). This CDR3 is 11 amino acids long. V lost 7 bases and J lost 13, with 18 bases in between. The germline V gene encodes CDR1 SQVTM and CDR2 ANQGSEA. CDR3 bases: TGCAGCGCTCGGGACGGCCGACGGGAGTATTTT. It translates to CSARDGRREYF.

This clonotype was counted ten times or more. This chain uses TRBV6-5 with TRBJ1-2; maybe TRBD1 (5 bases). The ends were cut back, 7 bases at V and 6 bases at J, with 33 bases in the middle. From germline, CDR1 is MNHEY and CDR2 SVGAGI. The CDR3 totals 19 residues. The CDR3 region is CASTTGRRGQGLEFNGYTF. CDR3 nucleotide sequence: TGTGCCAGCACCACCGGGAGGAGGGGTCAGGGTTTAGAATTCAATGGCTACACCTTC.

This clonotype was observed at least ten times. The rearrangement joins TRBV2 to TRBJ1-6; 9 nucleotides match TRBD1. Germline V gene data show CDR1 as SNHLY and CDR2 as FYNNEI. Trimming at V came to 6 bases and at J to 10 bases, leaving 7 bases not matched to a gene. The CDR3 is 14 amino acids. The CDR3 loop is CASSLDRGGSPLHF. The DNA of the CDR3 is TGTGCCAGCAGCCTGGACAGGGGAGGCTCACCCCTCCACTTT.

This clonotype has ten or more counts. V usage is TRBV6-6 and J usage is TRBJ2-7; 7 bases align to TRBD1. This CDR3 has 15 residues. Germline V gives CDR1 MNHNY, CDR2 SVGAGI (reference sequence). Unmatched junction bases numbered 7, after V lost 4 bases and J lost 1 base. CDR3 sequence: CASSFDRVGSYEQYV. CDR3 in DNA: TGTGCCAGCAGTTTTGACAGGGTAGGGTCCTACGAGCAGTACGTC.

This clonotype was seen many times. This chain connects TRBV5-1 to TRBJ2-1; D unclear. Germline-derived CDR1 and CDR2 are SGHRS and YFSETQ. The CDR3 runs to 15 residues. Trimming removed 0 bases from V and 2 bases from J, with 9 bases in between. As DNA, the CDR3 is TGCGCCAGCAGCTTGGACCAGGCCCCCTACAATGAGCAGTTCTTC. This encodes CASSLDQAPYNEQFF.

This clonotype has a count of ten or more. The J gene is TRBJ2-7, the V gene TRBV10-3; TRBD2 matches 7 bases. The trim removed 8 bases at V and 4 bases at J, leaving 5 bases unmatched. Germline V gene lookup returns CDR1 ENHRY and CDR2 SYGVKD. The CDR3 is 12 amino acids. The CDR3 DNA sequence: TGTGCCATCGGGCCTAGCGGTTACGAGCAGTACGTC. This sequence encodes CAIGPSGYEQYV.

Ten or more counts support this clonotype. The chain combines TRBV14 with TRBJ2-1, with TRBD1 as a possible D gene (5 bases). V was shortened by 4 bases and J by 5 bases, with 18 bases between the two germline ends. Germline V gene sequence: CDR1 SGHDN, CDR2 FVKESK. This CDR3 has 16 amino acids. DNA of the CDR3: TGTGCCAGCAGCCTCCTCTCGGTTTGGGGCCACAATGAGCAGTTCTTC. This sequence encodes CASSLLSVWGHNEQFF.

In its sample, this clonotype was seen many times. The rearrangement joins TRBV12-3 or TRBV12-4 to TRBJ2-3; TRBD1 matches 7 bases. This CDR3 region has 12 residues. The trim removed 4 bases at V and 9 bases at J, leaving 4 bases unmatched. CDR3 protein: CASSSSTGTQYF. CDR3 in DNA: TGTGCCAGCAGTTCATCGACAGGGACGCAGTATTTT.

This clonotype has a count of ten or more. Here the CDR3 reads CASSQWGSAVNTEAFF. The CDR3 DNA is TGTGCCAGCAGCCAGTGGGGGTCGGCAGTGAACACTGAAGCTTTCTTT. The gene calls are TRBV14 and TRBJ1-1, with D possibly TRBD1 on 5 matching bases. V gave up 3 bases and J gave up 0 bases, with 14 bases separating them. Germline CDR1 and CDR2: SGHDN and FVKESK. This CDR3 contains 16 residues.

The V gene is TRBV19, the J gene TRBJ2-1; 8 bases are shared with TRBD2. This CDR3 spans 15 amino acids. V shed 5 bases and J 5 bases; nucleotides not matched to a gene: 8. Germline CDR1 is LNHDA and CDR2 is SQIVND (reference sequence). The DNA for the CDR3 is TGTGCCAGTAGTCTCTTAGCGGGGAGAAACAATGAGCAGTTCTTC. This encodes CASSLLAGRNNEQFF.

This clonotype was counted ten times or more. The CDR3: CASSTGLPSAEAFF. The CDR3 region has the DNA TGTGCCAGCAGCACGGGACTCCCCAGCGCTGAAGCTTTCTTT. The chain couples TRBV7-2 to TRBJ1-1, with TRBD1 as a possible D gene (5 bases). The CDR3 length is 14 residues. Trimming left V 5 bases short and J 6 bases short, with 16 bases between. Germline V gene sequence: CDR1 SGHTA, CDR2 FQGNSA.

This clonotype appeared many times. The chain employs TRBV30 and TRBJ1-1; no definite D call. Trimming left V 0 bases short and J 7 bases short, with 6 bases between. Germline CDR1 is GTSNPN and CDR2 is SVGIG (reference sequence). This CDR3 has 11 residues. The CDR3 bases are TGTGCCTGGAGTGTGAGGCTTGAAGCTTTCTTT. Its protein is CAWSVRLEAFF.

The sample holds many counts of this clonotype. This chain uses TRBV12-3 or TRBV12-4 with TRBJ2-3; maybe TRBD2 (7 bases). The CDR3 is 15 amino acids. V gave up 3 bases and J gave up 0 bases, with 10 bases separating them. CDR3 in amino acids: CASSFRGASTDTQYF. CDR3 sequence (DNA): TGTGCCAGCAGTTTCCGGGGGGCTAGCACAGATACGCAGTATTTT.

This clonotype showed up many times. The chain combines TRBV20-1 with TRBJ1-2, with a weak D call TRBD1 (6 bases). The V and J ends lost 7 bases and 4 bases respectively, with 10 bases between them. This CDR3 is 11 amino acids long. Germline CDR1 reads DFQATT; CDR2 reads SNEGSKA (reference sequence). The DNA for the CDR3 is TGCAGTGTCCAGGGGACCTATGGCTACACCTTC. Protein: CSVQGTYGYTF.

This clonotype has at least ten counts. The rearrangement links TRBV6-5 to TRBJ2-3; 7 nucleotides agree with TRBD2. The germline V gene has CDR1 MNHEY and CDR2 SVGAGI. The CDR3 extends over 14 amino acids. Trimming at V came to 5 bases and at J to 2 bases, leaving 4 bases not matched to a gene. CDR3 in amino acids: CASSRDYVTDTQYF. CDR3 DNA sequence: TGTGCCAGCAGTCGGGACTACGTCACAGATACGCAGTATTTT.